This entry lists 17 T cell receptor beta chains sequenced from one sample in a study of control samples from healthy donors and cancer patients. Using immunoSEQ multiplex PCR, the repertoire was profiled, and TCRdb retains in-frame clones only, with some absent. The table includes over 120,000 clones, 75% to 95% detected once. The sequencing input was blood. The source is a man aged 30-40 years in good health.

The V and J genes are TRBV6-1 and TRBJ1-2; 10 nucleotides align to TRBD1. This CDR3 contains 14 residues. The trim removed 1 base at V and 6 bases at J, leaving 2 bases unmatched. Germline CDR1 and CDR2: MNHNS and SASEGT. CDR3 nucleotide sequence: TGTGCCAGCAGTGAAGGACAGGGGGCAGATGGCTACACCTTC. This sequence encodes CASSEGQGADGYTF.

The rearrangement links TRBV4-1 to TRBJ2-2, with 10 bases identical to TRBD1. CDR3 size: 15 residues. CDR1 is MGHRA and CDR2 is YSYEKL in the germline V gene. Trimming cost V 1 base and J 6 bases; bases outside gene matches: 2. The CDR3 DNA follows: TGCGCCAGCAGCCAAGGGGACAGGGGTCCCGGGGAGCTGTTTTTT. It is translated as CASSQGDRGPGELFF.

The V and J genes are TRBV7-2 and TRBJ1-5; the D gene is possibly TRBD1 (6 bases). Trimming shortened V by 4 bases and J by 0 bases, and 13 bases separated the two germline ends. There are 16 residues in the CDR3. Germline assignment: CDR1 SGHTA and CDR2 FQGNSA. CDR3 DNA sequence: TGTGCCAGCAGCTCGGGGGGGCGGGATAGCAATCAGCCCCAGCATTTT. Its protein is CASSSGGRDSNQPQHF.

The chain couples TRBV6-5 to TRBJ1-5; D ambiguous. From germline, CDR1 is MNHEY and CDR2 SVGAGI. The V end was cut by 6 bases, the J end by 4 bases, with 13 bases between. The CDR3 is 14 amino acids. The CDR3 DNA is TGTGCCAGCAGCGCCGTTCGGGTAAATCAGCCCCAGCATTTT. This sequence encodes CASSAVRVNQPQHF.

The V and J genes are TRBV5-1 and TRBJ2-1, with 12 bases matching TRBD2. V lost 0 bases and J lost 4; bases outside the gene matches: 5. Germline loops: CDR1 SGHRS, CDR2 YFSETQ. The CDR3 loop spans 17 amino acids. The CDR3 here is CASSLVPSGGVYNEQFF. Here the CDR3 DNA reads TGCGCCAGCAGCTTGGTCCCTAGCGGGGGGGTATACAATGAGCAGTTCTTC.

The chain links TRBV28 to TRBJ2-3, with TRBD1 as a possible D gene (8 bases). CDR1 MDHEN and CDR2 SYDVKM come from the germline V gene. This CDR3 has 16 residues. The germline V and J ends were trimmed by 3 bases and 3 bases, with 16 bases remaining between them. The CDR3 sequence: CASSLSTGGGTDTQYF. CDR3 nucleotide sequence: TGTGCCAGCAGTTTGTCTACAGGGGGAGGGACAGATACGCAGTATTTT.

The rearrangement links TRBV5-1 to TRBJ1-1; D not resolved. The CDR3 is 13 residues long. The germline V gene has CDR1 SGHRS and CDR2 YFSETQ. V was trimmed by 3 bases and J by 0 bases, leaving 6 bases between them. CDR3 sequence: CASSSPMNTEAFF. CDR3 nucleotides: TGCGCCAGCAGCTCACCTATGAACACTGAAGCTTTCTTT.

The chain employs TRBV4-2 and TRBJ2-2; TRBD2 agrees at 10 bases. CDR1 is LGHNA and CDR2 is YNFKEQ in the germline V gene. The CDR3 spans 19 residues. After removal of 3 bases from V and 5 bases from J, the junction contained 15 bases not matched to a gene. The DNA of the CDR3 is TGTGCCAGCAGCCACACTCAGGTAGCGGGGGGCCCGAGAACCGGGGAGCTGTTTTTT. Amino acid sequence: CASSHTQVAGGPRTGELFF.

The V call is TRBV3-1 (or the pseudogene TRBV3-2), the J call TRBJ1-4; the D is unclear. The CDR3 length is 14 residues. Germline assignment: CDR1 LGHDT and CDR2 YNNKEL (reference sequence). V was clipped by 10 bases and J by 0 bases, with 12 bases between them. CDR3 in DNA: TGTGCCACGTCTTCCAAAGCAACTAATGAAAAACTGTTTTTT. This codes for CATSSKATNEKLFF.

The J gene is TRBJ1-3, the V gene TRBV28, with no clear D. This CDR3 has 18 residues. The germline V and J ends were trimmed by 6 bases and 0 bases, with 21 bases remaining between them. The germline V gene encodes CDR1 MDHEN and CDR2 SYDVKM. The CDR3 region has the DNA TGTGCCAGCAGCAGCGCCGGGGTAGAGTTGAACTCTGGAAACACCATATATTTT. This sequence encodes CASSSAGVELNSGNTIYF.

This clone has just one count. The chain combines TRBV7-9 with TRBJ1-1; 8 bases map to TRBD1. The CDR3 covers 15 residues. Germline assignment: CDR1 SEHNR and CDR2 FQNEAQ (reference sequence). V lost 5 bases to trimming and J lost 1 base; unmatched junction nucleotides: 6. In DNA, the CDR3 is TGTGCCAGCAGCGGCCTAGACAGGGGGAACACTGAAGCTTTCTTT. Amino acids: CASSGLDRGNTEAFF.

V gene TRBV19 combines with J gene TRBJ1-1, with D unclear. Germline-derived CDR1 and CDR2 are LNHDA and SQIVND (reference sequence). The CDR3 loop spans 14 amino acids. Deletions cut 4 bases from V and 1 base from J, with 10 bases between. The DNA for the CDR3 is TGTGCCAGTAGTAGAGATTGGGGGAACACTGAAGCTTTCTTT. The encoded protein is CASSRDWGNTEAFF.

The chain links TRBV13 to TRBJ2-7; TRBD1 is a possible D gene (5 bases). The CDR3 has 11 residues. V lost 1 base, J lost 7 bases, and 5 bases lay in between. Germline V gives CDR1 PRHDT, CDR2 FYEKMQ (reference sequence). CDR3 sequence: CASSLEGEQYF. In DNA, the CDR3 is TGTGCCAGCAGCTTAGAGGGGGAGCAGTACTTC.

The chain uses TRBV29-1 and TRBJ2-2; 12 nucleotides align to TRBD2. This CDR3 comprises 16 residues. Per the germline V gene, CDR1 is SQVTM and CDR2 is ANQGSEA. V gave up 4 bases and J gave up 0 bases; unmatched junction bases: 3. This CDR3 is CSVALAGGTNTGELFF. Here the CDR3 DNA reads TGCAGCGTTGCTCTAGCGGGGGGGACGAACACCGGGGAGCTGTTTTTT.

This clone was picked up a small number of times. The CDR3 spells CASSFRTGAGNTIYF. CDR3 bases: TGTGCCAGCAGCTTCCGGACAGGGGCCGGAAACACCATATATTTT. The chain employs TRBV5-6 and TRBJ1-3, with 9 bases matching TRBD1. The germline V gene encodes CDR1 SGHDT and CDR2 YYEEEE. The V and J ends lost 2 bases and 4 bases, in that order; junction bases with no gene match: 4. The length of the CDR3 is 15 residues.

The genes are TRBV5-1 and TRBJ1-1; 7 bases are a match to TRBD1. After removal of 4 bases from V and 4 bases from J, the junction contained 10 bases not matched to a gene. The V gene's germline CDR1 is SGHRS and CDR2 YFSETQ. The CDR3 sequence is 15 residues long. The CDR3 is CASSSITGAGTEAFF. In DNA, the CDR3 is TGCGCCAGCAGCAGCATAACAGGGGCGGGCACTGAAGCTTTCTTT.

The chain employs TRBV6-5 and TRBJ2-7, with no clear D. V dropped 9 bases and J dropped 3 bases, with 9 bases sitting between them. The CDR3 length is 11 residues. Germline V gene lookup returns CDR1 MNHEY and CDR2 SVGAGI. The CDR3 here is CASLGYYEQYF. Written as DNA, the CDR3 is TGTGCCAGTTTGGGGTACTACGAGCAGTACTTC.